This is a list of T cell receptor beta chains from one sample in a study of cytomegalovirus exposure and HLA in healthy donors. Method: immunoSEQ multiplex PCR; TCRdb's copy keeps in-frame clones and lacks some. This table holds 100,000 or so clones, about three quarters found once. The sequenced sample consisted of PBMCs. The receptor set was obtained from a man aged 40-49 years in good health and CMV-seronegative. Both conserved end residues are part of each CDR3. A D gene is named only where the DNA matches it firmly.

d_call: NA; v_call: TRBV12-5; cdr3_length: 13; cdr3_aa: CASALSQGNEQFF
d_call: TRBD2; v_call: TRBV29-1; cdr3_length: 15; cdr3_aa: CSVDGGLAGYNEQFF
d_call: NA; v_call: TRBV19; cdr3_length: 15; cdr3_aa: CASSTRQGGRDEQYF
d_call: TRBD1; v_call: TRBV4-1; cdr3_length: 16; cdr3_aa: CASSQDRQGLGEKLFF
d_call: NA; v_call: TRBV10-2; cdr3_length: 14; cdr3_aa: CASRTARQEGEAFF
d_call: NA; v_call: TRBV19; cdr3_length: 12; cdr3_aa: CASRERNTEAFF
d_call: NA; v_call: TRBV6-1; cdr3_length: 15; cdr3_aa: CASSEVRDRESTQYF
d_call: TRBD1; v_call: TRBV2; cdr3_length: 13; cdr3_aa: CASGQGVPYEQYF
d_call: TRBD1; v_call: TRBV7-9; cdr3_length: 15; cdr3_aa: CASSLLRTGDYEQYF
d_call: TRBD1; v_call: TRBV6-6; cdr3_length: 13; cdr3_aa: CASSYSTGGTQYF
d_call: NA; v_call: TRBV6-1; cdr3_length: 15; cdr3_aa: CASSLFRDIPGKLFF
d_call: TRBD1; v_call: TRBV6-6; cdr3_length: 16; cdr3_aa: CASSYSTGARNEKLFF
d_call: NA; v_call: TRBV11-2; cdr3_length: 15; cdr3_aa: CASSFPLGQGNTIYF
d_call: NA; v_call: TRBV19; cdr3_length: 14; cdr3_aa: CASSIAGALYGYTF
d_call: NA; v_call: TRBV29-1; cdr3_length: 14; cdr3_aa: CSATRGQGNYGYTF
d_call: NA; v_call: TRBV6-4; cdr3_length: 15; cdr3_aa: CASSDPGHTSDEQFF
d_call: NA; v_call: TRBV2; cdr3_length: 12; cdr3_aa: CASRLGLTEAFF
d_call: TRBD2; v_call: TRBV7-6; cdr3_length: 14; cdr3_aa: CASSGTSGGGEQFF
d_call: TRBD1; v_call: TRBV4-3; cdr3_length: 15; cdr3_aa: CASSQDRGVRQPQHF
d_call: NA; v_call: TRBV9; cdr3_length: 15; cdr3_aa: CASSVGTGSSYEQYF
d_call: TRBD1; v_call: TRBV19; cdr3_length: 14; cdr3_aa: CASSIRQGSYEQYF
d_call: NA; v_call: TRBV7-9; cdr3_length: 12; cdr3_aa: CASSPGQGPQYF
d_call: NA; v_call: TRBV9; cdr3_length: 17; cdr3_aa: CASSVDWSGGTYNEQFF
d_call: TRBD1; v_call: TRBV7-6; cdr3_length: 18; cdr3_aa: CASSLGPRGQGSPGTQYF
d_call: NA; v_call: TRBV10-2; cdr3_length: 14; cdr3_aa: CASSGTVISYEQYF
d_call: NA; v_call: TRBV9; cdr3_length: 13; cdr3_aa: CASSSQANTEAFF
d_call: NA; v_call: TRBV5-8; cdr3_length: 15; cdr3_aa: CASSSPEVVNTEAFF
d_call: TRBD1; v_call: TRBV10-1; cdr3_length: 14; cdr3_aa: CASSDGTGTGEQYF
d_call: TRBD2; v_call: TRBV6-5; cdr3_length: 15; cdr3_aa: CASSPLAGGTDTQYF
d_call: NA; v_call: TRBV2; cdr3_length: 14; cdr3_aa: CASNTDTTNEKLFF
d_call: NA; v_call: TRBV4-1; cdr3_length: 14; cdr3_aa: CASSQDLGLQPQHF
d_call: TRBD1; v_call: TRBV5-6; cdr3_length: 15; cdr3_aa: CASTFYPDRDQPQHF
d_call: NA; v_call: TRBV7-2; cdr3_length: 13; cdr3_aa: CASSLYGANVLTF
d_call: NA; v_call: TRBV7-2; cdr3_length: 13; cdr3_aa: CASSRWGRETQYF
d_call: NA; v_call: TRBV4-2; cdr3_length: 13; cdr3_aa: CASSPQVNQPQHF
d_call: NA; v_call: TRBV7-8; cdr3_length: 11; cdr3_aa: CASSSDTEQYF
d_call: TRBD2; v_call: TRBV7-2; cdr3_length: 17; cdr3_aa: CASSLLLAGGKYNEQFF
d_call: NA; v_call: TRBV2; cdr3_length: 13; cdr3_aa: CASSRGSVTEAFF
d_call: NA; v_call: TRBV6-1; cdr3_length: 13; cdr3_aa: CASSESAGNTIYF
d_call: NA; v_call: TRBV7-9; cdr3_length: 17; cdr3_aa: CASTFTPRGFTNEKLFF
d_call: TRBD2; v_call: TRBV10-3; cdr3_length: 15; cdr3_aa: CAIRTSGGAVDTQYF
d_call: TRBD2; v_call: TRBV14; cdr3_length: 14; cdr3_aa: CASSPPGGGGTQYF
d_call: NA; v_call: TRBV7-9; cdr3_length: 13; cdr3_aa: CASSLERSQPQHF
d_call: TRBD1; v_call: TRBV6-5; cdr3_length: 14; cdr3_aa: CASSAGTGNQPQHF
d_call: NA; v_call: TRBV5-1; cdr3_length: 14; cdr3_aa: CASRGQGNTGELFF
d_call: NA; v_call: TRBV2; cdr3_length: 14; cdr3_aa: CASSEDRFDQPQHF
d_call: TRBD2; v_call: TRBV6-6; cdr3_length: 15; cdr3_aa: CASSYLAGGPDEQYF
d_call: NA; v_call: TRBV27; cdr3_length: 14; cdr3_aa: CASSPGTWGDGYTF
d_call: NA; v_call: TRBV11-2; cdr3_length: 14; cdr3_aa: CASSSSTGPSPLHF
d_call: TRBD2; v_call: TRBV19; cdr3_length: 16; cdr3_aa: CASSIWTSGVTGELFF
d_call: NA; v_call: TRBV5-4; cdr3_length: 14; cdr3_aa: CASSLQGSNQPQHF
d_call: TRBD2; v_call: TRBV27; cdr3_length: 18; cdr3_aa: CASSLRGLAASSYNEQFF
d_call: TRBD1; v_call: TRBV5-8; cdr3_length: 14; cdr3_aa: CASSRITGGYEQYF
d_call: TRBD1; v_call: TRBV30; cdr3_length: 12; cdr3_aa: CAWDRGQETQYF
d_call: TRBD1; v_call: TRBV19; cdr3_length: 12; cdr3_aa: CASTRTGDGYTF